This T cell receptor (beta chain) was captured in a study of shared clonotypes between healthy human individuals. The CDR3 contains 15 residues. CDR1 is LNHNV, CDR2 YYDKDF, per germline (reference sequence). V lost 5 bases and J lost 5, with 16 bases in between. Donors were healthy HIV-negative adults without recently reported acute infections or vaccinations. Spread over ten immunoSEQ deep assay plates, unsorted PBMC DNA underwent sequencing. Original data processing: ImmunoSEQ output held junction-only sequences without quality scores, so filtering differed. Profiled with immunoSEQ multiplex PCR; TCRdb holds only in-frame clones, not every one. D and trimming were read from the DNA, whereas the V and J calls and clone size are those reported in that table. The sample yields about 490,000 clones, around 80% seen once.

The sequence was collected from a woman aged 40 to 50 in good health. Some clones in this sample may be carry-over from other donors' samples. The chain is built from TRBV15 and TRBJ1-5, with D possibly matching TRBD1 (5 bases). The sequenced sample was PBMCs. In nucleotides, the CDR3 is TGTGCCACCAGCGAGGGGAGGGGCCTGGATCAGCCCCAGCATTTT. Translation gives CATSEGRGLDQPQHF.